The clone carrying this T cell receptor (beta chain) was seen only a few times. Its specificity is not known. The TCR beta CDR3 regions underwent amplification using RNA transcripts as the source. A first-round RT-PCR of the TCR CDR3 used the HTBI primer set. TCRdb reprocessed the multiplex PCR reads via MiXCR and lists one record per CDR3 protein. The top ten clones hold over 25% of a sample with approximately 420,000 distinct CDR3 sequences, about 15% of them seen once. The source of the sample is a study of T cells in Graves' hyperthyroidism and ophthalmopathy. Study-wide findings and caveats: Most thyroid clonotypes expanded above 0.001 were also detected in blood.

The CDR3 loop spans 12 amino acids. The V and J ends lost 3 bases and 11 bases, in that order; junction bases with no gene match: 6. Germline assignment: CDR1 MGHRA and CDR2 YSYEKL. The patients, who ranged from 18 to 65 in age, presented with newly diagnosed hyperthyroidism lasting under 2 months. This chain connects TRBV4-1 to TRBJ1-1, with 7 bases that match TRBD1. The receptor's source is a woman under 40 with Graves' hyperthyroidism. The sample was blood. The CDR3 is CASSHDRVRAFF. The CDR3 DNA reads as TGCGCCAGCAGCCACGACAGGGTAAGGGCTTTCTTT.